The rows below give T cell receptor beta chains drawn from one sample of a study of T cells in Graves' hyperthyroidism and ophthalmopathy. MiXCR, applied by TCRdb to the multiplex PCR reads, yields one record per CDR3 protein. The sample shows a few hundred thousand distinct CDR3 sequences, 15% to 20% of them seen only once. Specimen: blood. These receptors originate from a middle-aged man with Graves' hyperthyroidism. The CDR3 runs from the conserved cysteine through the conserved F or W. Each record gives: V gene, D gene, J gene, clone size, CDR3 protein, CDR3 DNA. The D gene is left open where the match is weak. Only part of the rows carry a size: once, few, many, or a class if the clone is expanded.

>TRBV28|.|TRBJ1-1|many
CASSFYSREAEAFF
TGTGCCAGCAGCTTCTATTCCAGGGAGGCTGAAGCTTTCTTT
>TRBV4-3|TRBD1|TRBJ1-2|.
CASSQATGGWGYGYTF
TGCGCCAGCAGCCAAGCCACAGGGGGCTGGGGCTATGGCTACACCTTC
>TRBV30|TRBD2|TRBJ2-5|many
CAWSDKGLWTQYF
TGTGCCTGGAGTGACAAGGGACTATGGACCCAGTACTTC
>TRBV5-1|TRBD1|TRBJ2-1|many
CASSVGQGLAEQFF
TGCGCCAGCAGCGTGGGACAGGGGTTGGCTGAGCAGTTCTTC
>TRBV28|.|TRBJ1-5|.
CASRVRGGQPQHF
TGTGCCAGCAGGGTTAGGGGCGGTCAGCCCCAGCATTTT
>TRBV2|TRBD1|TRBJ1-1|many
CASTGGGTGGASTEAFF
TGTGCCAGCACCGGGGGGGGGACAGGGGGCGCGTCCACTGAAGCTTTCTTT
>TRBV20-1|.|TRBJ1-6|.
CSTLDRAYSPLHF
TGCAGTACTCTAGACAGAGCCTATTCACCCCTCCACTTT
>TRBV4-2|.|TRBJ2-5|.
CASSLNAGASQETQYF
TGTGCCAGCAGCCTGAATGCCGGAGCGTCGCAAGAGACCCAGTACTTC
>TRBV9|TRBD1|TRBJ1-5|many
CASSGGTELSNQPQHF
TGTGCCAGCAGCGGGGGGACAGAGCTTAGCAATCAGCCCCAGCATTTT
>TRBV27|.|TRBJ2-5|many
CASSFSAGYAQYF
TGTGCCAGCAGTTTCTCCGCGGGGTATGCCCAGTACTTC
>TRBV20-1|.|TRBJ2-7|many
CSGLLGVEQYF
TGCAGTGGGCTTTTGGGTGTCGAGCAGTACTTC
>TRBV7-9|TRBD1|TRBJ2-7|many
CASSTKPDRGSYEQYF
TGTGCCAGCAGCACAAAGCCGGACAGGGGGAGCTACGAGCAGTACTTC
>TRBV20-1|.|TRBJ1-4|many
CSASLPGRTNEKLFF
TGCAGTGCTAGCCTCCCGGGTCGGACTAATGAAAAACTGTTTTTT
>TRBV2|TRBD2|TRBJ2-3|many
CASSGGTSIVTQYF
TGTGCCAGCAGTGGAGGGACTAGCATTGTCACGCAGTATTTT
>TRBV6-2/TRBV6-3|.|TRBJ1-5|many
CASKIRDGYQPQHF
TGTGCCAGCAAAATCCGGGACGGTTATCAGCCCCAGCATTTT
>TRBV20-1|.|TRBJ1-1|.
CSARPRLRAGKNTEAFF
TGCAGTGCTAGACCAAGGTTAAGGGCAGGGAAGAACACTGAAGCTTTCTTT
>TRBV28|.|TRBJ2-5|.
CASSFAGTNQETQYF
TGTGCCAGCAGTTTCGCCGGGACAAACCAAGAGACCCAGTACTTC
>TRBV7-9|.|TRBJ2-2|.
CASMTQRGELFF
TGTGCCAGCATGACTCAAAGGGGGGAGCTGTTTTTT
>TRBV6-2/TRBV6-3|.|TRBJ2-7|.
CASSILVGVEQYF
TGTGCCAGCAGCATACTGGTTGGGGTCGAGCAGTACTTC
>TRBV7-9|.|TRBJ2-1|few
CASSPGSLDEQFF
TGTGCCAGCAGCCCAGGGAGTCTCGATGAGCAGTTCTTC
>TRBV19|TRBD1|TRBJ1-2|.
CASSIIGTEPNYGYTF
TGTGCCAGTAGTATAATTGGGACAGAACCTAACTATGGCTACACCTTC
>TRBV27|TRBD2|TRBJ2-1|.
CASSSYSGGARSYNEQFF
TGTGCCAGCAGTTCCTACAGCGGGGGGGCGAGGTCCTACAATGAGCAGTTCTTC
>TRBV6-2/TRBV6-3|TRBD1|TRBJ2-1|.
CASSTTGFLEEQFF
TGTGCCAGCAGTACGACAGGGTTCTTGGAAGAGCAGTTCTTC
>TRBV11-2|.|TRBJ2-1|many
CASSLGTVYNEQFF
TGTGCCAGCAGCTTAGGGACAGTTTACAATGAGCAGTTCTTC
>TRBV20-1|TRBD2|TRBJ2-7|many
CSASLAGSSYEQYF
TGCAGTGCTAGTCTAGCGGGGAGCTCCTACGAGCAGTACTTC
>TRBV19|TRBD2|TRBJ2-5|few
CASRLAGLETQYF
TGTGCCAGCCGACTAGCGGGGTTAGAGACCCAGTACTTC
>TRBV20-1|.|TRBJ2-7|many
CSAKDSYEQYF
TGCAGTGCTAAGGACAGCTACGAGCAGTACTTC
>TRBV6-1|.|TRBJ1-6|.
CASRLGGNNSPLHF
TGTGCCAGCAGGCTAGGTGGGAACAATTCACCCCTCCACTTT
>TRBV15|.|TRBJ1-1|.
CATSREQGFTEAFF
TGTGCCACCAGCAGAGAACAGGGTTTCACTGAAGCTTTCTTT
>TRBV7-9|.|TRBJ2-3|many
CASSFGRDTQYF
TGTGCCAGCAGCTTTGGCCGGGATACGCAGTATTTT
>TRBV19|.|TRBJ1-1|many
CASRPGRGLNTEAFF
TGTGCCAGTAGACCAGGGAGGGGACTGAACACTGAAGCTTTCTTT
>TRBV14|.|TRBJ2-1|.
CASSQVPANEQFF
TGTGCCAGCAGCCAAGTACCGGCCAATGAGCAGTTCTTC
>TRBV2|.|TRBJ2-2|many
CASSEARRGDTGELFF
TGTGCCAGCAGTGAAGCGAGAAGGGGAGACACCGGGGAGCTGTTTTTT
>TRBV12-3/TRBV12-4|.|TRBJ1-5|.
CASSSEQGPNQPQHF
TGTGCCAGCAGTTCGGAACAGGGTCCCAATCAGCCCCAGCATTTT
>TRBV30|.|TRBJ2-7|many
CAWSVLGGGSYEQYF
TGTGCCTGGAGTGTACTCGGGGGAGGCTCCTACGAGCAGTACTTC
>TRBV5-1|.|TRBJ1-2|few
CASSLGGHYYGYTF
TGCGCCAGCAGCTTGGGGGGGCACTACTATGGCTACACCTTC
>TRBV28|.|TRBJ2-3|once
CASSQGAHGDTQYF
TGTGCCAGCAGCCAAGGGGCGCATGGAGATACGCAGTATTTT
>TRBV7-7|TRBD2|TRBJ2-2|.
CASGGGLSNTGELFF
TGTGCTAGCGGCGGGGGGCTCTCGAACACCGGGGAGCTGTTTTTT
>TRBV29-1|TRBD2|TRBJ2-5|many
CSVEDLREGKETQYF
TGCAGCGTTGAAGATCTTAGGGAGGGTAAAGAGACCCAGTACTTC
>TRBV15|.|TRBJ1-2|few
CATSRDLGAHYGYTF
TGTGCCACCAGCAGAGATCTTGGGGCTCATTATGGCTACACCTTC
>TRBV20-1|.|TRBJ2-2|few
CSAMSPAGELFF
TGCAGTGCTATGTCCCCCGCCGGGGAGCTGTTTTTT
>TRBV7-2|TRBD2|TRBJ2-5|.
CASTLMASGGEETQYF
TGTGCCAGCACGCTTATGGCTAGCGGGGGGGAAGAGACCCAGTACTTC
>TRBV7-3|.|TRBJ2-7|.
CASSMLSYGLATTYEQYF
TGTGCCAGCAGCATGCTCAGTTACGGTCTAGCCACGACCTACGAGCAGTACTTC
>TRBV20-1|TRBD2|TRBJ2-7|many
CSAGEGRGASYEQYF
TGCAGTGCTGGGGAAGGGCGGGGGGCATCATACGAGCAGTACTTC
>TRBV20-1|.|TRBJ1-5|many
CSARDLDISLNQPQHF
TGCAGTGCTAGAGATCTCGACATTAGCCTAAATCAGCCCCAGCATTTT
>TRBV20-1|.|TRBJ1-6|.
CSAREIRDPTSPLHF
TGCAGTGCTAGAGAAATCCGAGATCCCACATCACCCCTCCACTTT
>TRBV5-1|.|TRBJ2-7|many
CASSLGEDLAYEQYF
TGCGCCAGCAGCTTGGGGGAGGATTTGGCCTACGAGCAGTACTTC
>TRBV7-2|TRBD1|TRBJ1-6|few
CASSKTGGYNSPLHF
TGTGCCAGCAGCAAAACAGGGGGCTATAATTCACCCCTCCACTTT
>TRBV20-1|TRBD1|TRBJ1-2|many
CSARPWGQDGYTF
TGCAGTGCTAGACCTTGGGGACAGGATGGCTACACCTTC
>TRBV9|.|TRBJ2-2|.
CASSVGGANTGELFF
TGTGCCAGCAGCGTTGGAGGGGCAAACACCGGGGAGCTGTTTTTT
>TRBV19|.|TRBJ2-5|few
CASSIADRGLNDQETQYF
TGTGCCAGTAGTATAGCCGACAGGGGACTAAACGACCAAGAGACCCAGTACTTC
>TRBV19|TRBD2|TRBJ2-5|.
CASSGGLASQTQYF
TGTGCCAGTAGTGGGGGACTAGCGAGCCAGACCCAGTACTTC
>TRBV9|.|TRBJ2-1|.
CASSVAPTGREQFF
TGTGCCAGCAGCGTAGCCCCCACGGGAAGGGAGCAGTTCTTC
>TRBV6-1|TRBD1|TRBJ1-6|few
CASSGWTGGLALHF
TGTGCCAGCAGTGGATGGACAGGGGGCTTGGCCCTCCACTTT
>TRBV6-5|TRBD1|TRBJ1-3|few
CASSYGTGESDTIYF
TGTGCCAGCAGTTATGGGACAGGGGAATCGGACACCATATATTTT